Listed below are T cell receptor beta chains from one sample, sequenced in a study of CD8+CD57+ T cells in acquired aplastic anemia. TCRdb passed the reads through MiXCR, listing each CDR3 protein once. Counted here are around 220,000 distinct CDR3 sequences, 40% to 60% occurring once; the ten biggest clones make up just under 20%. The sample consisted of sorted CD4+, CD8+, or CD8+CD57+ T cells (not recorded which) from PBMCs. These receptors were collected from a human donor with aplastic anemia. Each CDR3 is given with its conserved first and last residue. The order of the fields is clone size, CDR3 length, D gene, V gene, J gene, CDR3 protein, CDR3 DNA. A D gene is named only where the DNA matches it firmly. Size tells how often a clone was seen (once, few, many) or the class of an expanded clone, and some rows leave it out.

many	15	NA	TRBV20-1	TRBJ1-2	CSARERSWGNYGYTF	TGCAGTGCTAGAGAGCGCAGCTGGGGTAACTATGGCTACACCTTC
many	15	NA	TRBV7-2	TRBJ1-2	CASSLASGQSYGYTF	TGTGCCAGCAGCTTAGCGTCGGGGCAAAGCTATGGCTACACCTTC
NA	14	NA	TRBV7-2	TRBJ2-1	CASSLVFLNNEQFF	TGTGCCAGCAGCTTAGTATTTCTGAACAATGAGCAGTTCTTC
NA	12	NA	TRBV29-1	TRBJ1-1	CSVGFGNTEASF	NA
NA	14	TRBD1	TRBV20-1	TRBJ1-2	CSARGGGSDGGYTF	TGCAGTGCTAGAGGAGGGGGCAGCGACGGTGGCTACACCTTC
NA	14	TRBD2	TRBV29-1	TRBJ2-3	CSVGASGGADTQYF	TGCAGCGTTGGGGCTAGCGGGGGGGCAGATACGCAGTATTTT
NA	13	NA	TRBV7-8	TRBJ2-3	CASSLEVDGTQYF	TGTGCCAGCAGCTTGGAGGTGGACGGTACGCAGTATTTT
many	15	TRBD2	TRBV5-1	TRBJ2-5	CASSLVGTRQETQYF	TGCGCCAGCAGCTTGGTCGGGACTAGACAAGAGACCCAGTACTTC
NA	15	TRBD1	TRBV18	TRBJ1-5	CASSPGQGLNQPQHF	TGTGCCAGCTCACCGGGACAGGGGCTCAATCAGCCCCAGCATTTT
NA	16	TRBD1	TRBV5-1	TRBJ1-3	CASSFGVGQAGNTIYF	TGCGCCAGCAGCTTCGGGGTCGGACAGGCTGGAAACACCATATATTTT
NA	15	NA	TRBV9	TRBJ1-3	CASSVGGGHWDTIYF	TGTGCCAGCAGCGTCGGGGGGGGACACTGGGACACCATATATTTT
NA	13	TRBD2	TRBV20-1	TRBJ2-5	CSARDSGIETQYF	TGCAGTGCTAGAGATAGCGGGATAGAGACCCAGTACTTC
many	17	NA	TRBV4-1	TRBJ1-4	CASSQEPGVEANEKLFF	TGCGCCAGCAGCCAAGAGCCGGGAGTCGAAGCTAATGAAAAACTGTTTTTT
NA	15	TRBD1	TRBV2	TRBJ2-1	CASSGDRDPYNEQFF	TGTGCCAGCAGTGGTGACAGGGACCCCTACAATGAGCAGTTCTTC
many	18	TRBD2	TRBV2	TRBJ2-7	CASSYSGGAVKLSYEQYF	TGTGCCAGCAGTTATAGCGGGGGGGCGGTGAAACTCTCCTACGAGCAGTACTTC
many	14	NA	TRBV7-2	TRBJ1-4	CASSLSRNNEKLFF	TGTGCCAGCAGCTTGTCACGGAATAATGAAAAACTGTTTTTT
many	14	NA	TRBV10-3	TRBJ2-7	CAIRPTALSDEQYF	TGTGCCATCCGCCCCACAGCCCTCTCGGACGAGCAGTACTTC
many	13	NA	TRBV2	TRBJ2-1	CANSELAFYEQFF	TGTGCCAACAGTGAACTAGCCTTCTATGAGCAGTTCTTC
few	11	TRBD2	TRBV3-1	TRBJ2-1	CASSGGVEQFF	TGTGCCAGCAGCGGGGGGGTGGAGCAGTTCTTC
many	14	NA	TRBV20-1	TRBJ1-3	CSARDIRAGNTIYF	TGCAGTGCTAGAGATATTAGGGCTGGAAACACCATATATTTT
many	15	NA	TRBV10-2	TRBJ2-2	CASSDQGRDTGELFF	TGCGCCAGCAGTGACCAGGGGCGCGACACCGGGGAGCTGTTTTTT
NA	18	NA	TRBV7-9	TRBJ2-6	CASSLAQETMEGANVLTF	TGTGCCAGCAGCTTAGCGCAGGAGACGATGGAGGGGGCTAACGTCCTGACTTTC
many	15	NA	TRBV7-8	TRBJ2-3	CASRPQGGLKDTQYF	TGTGCCAGCAGGCCACAGGGAGGTCTTAAGGATACGCAGTATTTT
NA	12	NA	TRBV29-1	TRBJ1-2	CSVEDRGYGYTF	TGCAGCGTTGAAGATCGGGGGTATGGCTACACCTTC
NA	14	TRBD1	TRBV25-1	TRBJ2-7	CASSRTGQAYEQYF	TGTGCCAGCAGCCGGACAGGGCAAGCCTACGAGCAGTACTTC
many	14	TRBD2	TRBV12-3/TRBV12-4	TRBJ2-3	CASSPGLASDTQYF	TGTGCCAGCAGTCCGGGACTAGCATCTGATACGCAGTATTTT
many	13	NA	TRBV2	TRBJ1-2	CASSEVVGQGYTF	TGTGCCAGCAGTGAAGTTGTGGGGCAAGGCTACACCTTC
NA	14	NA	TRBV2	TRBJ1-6	CASSADNQNSPLHF	TGTGCCAGCAGTGCGGACAATCAAAATTCACCCCTCCACTTT
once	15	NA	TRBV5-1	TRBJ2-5	CASSLYRDLVETQYF	TGCGCCAGCAGCTTGTACAGGGATTTGGTAGAGACCCAGTACTTC
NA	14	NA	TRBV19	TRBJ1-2	CASSPSTQDYGYTF	TGTGCCAGTAGTCCCAGTACCCAAGACTATGGCTACACCTTC
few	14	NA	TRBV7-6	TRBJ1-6	CASSYEGLNSPLHF	TGTGCCAGCAGTTACGAAGGGCTTAATTCACCCCTCCACTTC
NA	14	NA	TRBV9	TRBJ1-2	CASSVATTGDGYTF	TGTGCCAGCAGCGTAGCTACAACAGGTGATGGCTACACCTTC
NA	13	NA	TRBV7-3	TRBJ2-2	CASSLQQTGELFF	TGTGCCAGCAGCTTACAGCAAACCGGGGAGCTGTTTTTT
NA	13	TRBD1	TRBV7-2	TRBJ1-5	CARGTGGSQPQHF	TGTGCCCGAGGGACAGGGGGCAGTCAGCCCCAGCATTTT
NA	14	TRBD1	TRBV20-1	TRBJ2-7	CSAIPTGGGYEQYF	TGCAGTGCTATACCGACAGGGGGCGGCTACGAGCAGTACTTC
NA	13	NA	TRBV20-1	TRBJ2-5	CSATRPQAETQYF	TGCAGTGCTACGCGCCCGCAGGCAGAGACCCAGTACTTC
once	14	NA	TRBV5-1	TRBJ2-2	CANSLRAEPGELFF	TGCGCCAACAGCTTGAGGGCAGAACCCGGGGAGCTGTTTTTT
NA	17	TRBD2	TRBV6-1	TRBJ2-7	CASRGTAPSGGAYEQYF	TGTGCCAGCAGGGGGACAGCGCCTAGCGGGGGGGCCTACGAGCAGTACTTC
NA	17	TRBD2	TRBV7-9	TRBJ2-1	CASSPSGEGDSYNEQLF	TGTGCCAGCAGCCCTAGCGGGGAAGGGGACTCCTACAATGAGCAGCTCTTC
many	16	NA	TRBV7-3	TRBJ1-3	CASSFGSYNSGNTIYF	TGTGCCAGCAGCTTTGGATCTTATAATTCTGGAAACACCATATATTTT
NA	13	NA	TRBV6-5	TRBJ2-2	CASSYGDTGELFF	TGTGCCAGCAGTTACGGGGACACCGGGGAGCTGTTTTTT
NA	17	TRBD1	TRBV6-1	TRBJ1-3	CASSLRQGGMSGNTIYF	TGTGCCAGCAGTCTCCGACAGGGAGGAATGTCTGGAAACACCATATATTTT
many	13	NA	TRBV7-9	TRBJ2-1	CASSLYGEEEQFF	TGTGCCAGCAGCTTATATGGGGAGGAGGAGCAGTTCTTC
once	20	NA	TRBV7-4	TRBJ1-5	CASSFPGGGRAVLRAGHQHF	NA
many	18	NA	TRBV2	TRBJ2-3	CASRGGSGGFGSTDTQYF	TGTGCCAGCAGGGGAGGATCAGGGGGGTTCGGGAGCACAGATACGCAGTATTTT